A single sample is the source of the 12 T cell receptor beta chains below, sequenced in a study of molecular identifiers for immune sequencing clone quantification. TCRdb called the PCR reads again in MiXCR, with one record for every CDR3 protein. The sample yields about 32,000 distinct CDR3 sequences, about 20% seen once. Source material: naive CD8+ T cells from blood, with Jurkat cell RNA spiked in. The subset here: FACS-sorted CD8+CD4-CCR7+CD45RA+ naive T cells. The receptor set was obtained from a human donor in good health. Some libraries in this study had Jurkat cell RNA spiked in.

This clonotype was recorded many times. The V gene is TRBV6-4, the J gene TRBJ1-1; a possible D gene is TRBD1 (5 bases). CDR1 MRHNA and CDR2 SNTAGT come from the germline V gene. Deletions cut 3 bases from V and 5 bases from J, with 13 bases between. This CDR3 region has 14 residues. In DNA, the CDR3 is TGTGCCAGCAGTGAGAAGGGCTGGGGGACTGAAGCTTTCTTT. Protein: CASSEKGWGTEAFF.

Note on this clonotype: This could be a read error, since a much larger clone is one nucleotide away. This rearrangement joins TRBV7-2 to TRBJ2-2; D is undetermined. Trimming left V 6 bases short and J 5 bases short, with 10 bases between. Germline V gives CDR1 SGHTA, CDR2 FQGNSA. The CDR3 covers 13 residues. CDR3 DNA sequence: TGTACCAGCAGACCCCGAAGTACCGGGGAGCTGTTTTTT. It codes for CTSRPRSTGELFF.

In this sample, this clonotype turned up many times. This chain's CDR3 is CASSLSTNPGEQYF. CDR3 DNA sequence: TGTGCCAGCAGCTTGTCCACAAACCCCGGCGAGCAGTACTTC. The V and J genes are TRBV5-4 and TRBJ2-7, with D uncertain. This CDR3 region has 14 residues. Trimming took off 1 base at V and 6 bases at J, with 14 bases between the two ends. The V gene's germline CDR1 is SGHNT and CDR2 YYREEE (reference sequence).

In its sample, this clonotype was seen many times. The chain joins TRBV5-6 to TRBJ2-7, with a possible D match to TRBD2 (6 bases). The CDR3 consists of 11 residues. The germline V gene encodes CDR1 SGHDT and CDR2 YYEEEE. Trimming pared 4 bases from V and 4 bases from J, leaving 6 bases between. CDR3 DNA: TGTGCCAGCAGCGGGGGGTACGAGCAGTACTTC. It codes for CASSGGYEQYF. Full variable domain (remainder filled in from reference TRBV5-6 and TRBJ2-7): DAGVTQSPTHLIKTRGQQVTLRCSPKSGHDTVSWYQQALGQGPQFIFQYYEEEERQRGNFPDRFSGHQFPNYSSELNVNALLLGDSALYLCASSGGYEQYFGPGTRLTVT.

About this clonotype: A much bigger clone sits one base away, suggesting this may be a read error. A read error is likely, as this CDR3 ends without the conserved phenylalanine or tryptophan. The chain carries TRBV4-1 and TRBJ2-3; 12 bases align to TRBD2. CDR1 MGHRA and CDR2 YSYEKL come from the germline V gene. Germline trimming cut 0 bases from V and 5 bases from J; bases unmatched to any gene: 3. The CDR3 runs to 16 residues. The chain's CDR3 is CASSQEPGLAGDTQYY. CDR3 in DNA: TGCGCCAGCAGCCAAGAACCGGGACTAGCGGGAGATACGCAGTATTAT.

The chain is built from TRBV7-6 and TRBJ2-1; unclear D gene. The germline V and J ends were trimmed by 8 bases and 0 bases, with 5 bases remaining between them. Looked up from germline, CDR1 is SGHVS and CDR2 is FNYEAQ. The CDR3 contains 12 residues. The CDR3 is CASQNSYNEQFF. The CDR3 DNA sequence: TGTGCCAGCCAAAACTCCTACAATGAGCAGTTCTTC. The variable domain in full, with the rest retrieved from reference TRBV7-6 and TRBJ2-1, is GAGVSQSPRYKVTKRGQDVALRCDPISGHVSLYWYRQALGQGPEFLTYFNYEAQQDKSGLPNDRFSAERPEGSISTLTIQRTEQRDSAMYRCASQNSYNEQFFGPGTRLTVL.

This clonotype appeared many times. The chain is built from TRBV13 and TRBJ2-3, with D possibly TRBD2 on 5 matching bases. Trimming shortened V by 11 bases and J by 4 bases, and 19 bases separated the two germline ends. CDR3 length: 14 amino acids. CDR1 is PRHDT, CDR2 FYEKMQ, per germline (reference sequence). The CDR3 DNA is TGTGCCGGCCGAACGGGGTCTGGCTCAGATACGCAGTATTTT. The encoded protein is CAGRTGSGSDTQYF.

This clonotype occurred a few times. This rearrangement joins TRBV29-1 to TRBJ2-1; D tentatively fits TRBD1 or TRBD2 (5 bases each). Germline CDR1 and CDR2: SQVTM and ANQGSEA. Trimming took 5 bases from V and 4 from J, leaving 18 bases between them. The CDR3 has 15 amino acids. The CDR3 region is CSVRPRGVQYNEQFF. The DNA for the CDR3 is TGCAGCGTTCGACCGCGAGGGGTTCAGTACAATGAGCAGTTCTTC.

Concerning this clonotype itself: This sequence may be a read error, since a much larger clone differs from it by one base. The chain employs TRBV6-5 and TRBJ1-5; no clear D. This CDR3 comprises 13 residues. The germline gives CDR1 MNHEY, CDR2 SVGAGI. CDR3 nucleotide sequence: TGTGCCAGCAGTCACTCCGGAGATCAGCCCCAGCATTTT. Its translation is CASSHSGDQPQHF.

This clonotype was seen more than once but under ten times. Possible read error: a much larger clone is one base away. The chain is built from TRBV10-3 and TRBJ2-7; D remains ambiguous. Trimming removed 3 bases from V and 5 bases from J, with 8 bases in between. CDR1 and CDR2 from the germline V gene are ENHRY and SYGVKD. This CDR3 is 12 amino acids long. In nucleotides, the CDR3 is TGTGCCATCAGTGATCCAAGGGACGAGCAGTACTTC. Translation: CAISDPRDEQYF.

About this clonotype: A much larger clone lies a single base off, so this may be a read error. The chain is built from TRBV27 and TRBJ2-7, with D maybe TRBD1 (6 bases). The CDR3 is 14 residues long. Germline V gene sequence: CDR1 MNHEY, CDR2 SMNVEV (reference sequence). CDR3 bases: TGTGCCAGCAGTTTATCGGGGGCCGGGTACGGGCAGTACTTC. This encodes CASSLSGAGYGQYF.

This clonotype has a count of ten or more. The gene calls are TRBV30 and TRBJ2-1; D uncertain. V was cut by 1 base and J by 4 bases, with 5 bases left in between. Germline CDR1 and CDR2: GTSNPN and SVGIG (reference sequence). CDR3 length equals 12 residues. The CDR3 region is CAWSAVYNEQFF. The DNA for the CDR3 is TGTGCCTGGAGTGCAGTATACAATGAGCAGTTCTTC.